The present T cell receptor (beta chain) was sequenced within a study of T cell responses to AZD1222 COVID-19 vaccine. General study results and limits: White British ancestry dominated among donors, who included more females, and clonal diversity was possibly underestimated. Spike was spanned by vaccine-associated CD4 TCRs, with dominance at 160-218 and 743-854.

Produced via immunoSEQ multiplex PCR; TCRdb's table is partial and in-frame only. The sample comprises 130,000 to 150,000 clones, 88% of which are singletons, and roughly 2% rests with the top ten. Notes on this clone: The antigen is unknown.

The V end lost 5 bases, the J end lost 2 bases, and 18 bases lay between the germline ends. Germline V gives CDR1 GTSNPN, CDR2 SVGIG (reference sequence). The CDR3 covers 15 residues. This clonotype was obtained from an adult in good health. The chain combines TRBV30 with TRBJ1-2; possible D gene TRBD1, 5 bases. This material consisted of peripheral blood, taken on day 0 of AZD1222 vaccination. The CDR3 DNA sequence: TGTGCCTGGGGAAAAACCCTCAGGGAAAACTATGGCTACACCTTC. It codes for CAWGKTLRENYGYTF.